This entry lists 18 T cell receptor beta chains sequenced from one sample in a study of T cells in Graves' hyperthyroidism and ophthalmopathy (dated by TCRdb to about 2019). Libraries came from multiplex PCR. The run used an Illumina HiSeq 2000. TCR beta CDR3 regions were amplified from RNA transcripts. The first round of RT-PCR for the TCR CDR3 was performed with the HTBI primer set and the Qiagen OneStep RT-PCR kit. TCRdb reanalyzed the raw reads on its own, using fastp at Q25 for trimming and MiXCR for clone calling, and kept in-frame beta chains. CDR3 protein duplicates are merged, each entry listing the most common genes and DNA. Within this sample are 530,000 or so distinct CDR3 sequences, with approximately 25% of them counted one time only. The ten most abundant clones make up about 11% of the sample. Source material: blood. The receptor source for this set is a woman under 40 with Graves' ophthalmopathy.

This clonotype came up a few times. The chain links TRBV2 to TRBJ1-2; no definite D call. Germline assignment: CDR1 SNHLY and CDR2 FYNNEI. The CDR3 contains 11 residues. The germline V and J ends were trimmed by 3 bases and 7 bases, with 6 bases remaining between them. Here the CDR3 reads CASSETVGYTF. For the CDR3, the DNA is TGTGCCAGCAGTGAGACGGTTGGCTACACCTTC.

This clonotype occurred many times. The J gene is TRBJ2-5, the V gene TRBV29-1; D is perhaps TRBD2 (6 bases). The CDR3 runs 12 residues. Germline assignment: CDR1 SQVTM and CDR2 ANQGSEA. The V end lost 6 bases, the J end lost 2 bases, and 10 bases lay between the germline ends. CDR3 bases: TGCAGCGTGGGGAGGATGCAAGAGACCCAGTACTTC. This gives the protein CSVGRMQETQYF.

This clonotype was seen just once. V gene TRBV19 combines with J gene TRBJ2-6; D tentatively fits TRBD1 or TRBD2 (6 bases each). Per the germline V gene, CDR1 is LNHDA and CDR2 is SQIVND (reference sequence). The CDR3 has 18 amino acids. V was cut by 5 bases and J by 0 bases, with 17 bases left in between. Written as DNA, the CDR3 is TGTGCCAGTAGTGATACAGGGAGGCCGATCTCTGGGGCCAACGTCCTGACTTTC. This encodes CASSDTGRPISGANVLTF.

This clonotype was picked up many times. The J gene is TRBJ1-1, the V gene TRBV12-3 or TRBV12-4; the match to TRBD1 covers 11 bases. V was pared by 5 bases and J by 0 bases, with 5 bases of the junction left unmatched. The CDR3 sequence is 16 residues long. The CDR3, as DNA: TGTGCCAGCAGTGGGACAGGGGGATTCATGAACACTGAAGCTTTCTTT. This translates into CASSGTGGFMNTEAFF.

This clonotype was seen only a few times. V usage is TRBV15 and J usage is TRBJ1-1; a weak D match, TRBD1 (6 bases). Germline V gene sequence: CDR1 LNHNV, CDR2 YYDKDF (reference sequence). This CDR3 region has 12 residues. Trimming stripped 4 bases from V and 6 bases from J, with 9 bases between. The CDR3, as DNA: TGTGCCACCAGCACTCGACAGGCTGAAGCTTTCTTT. Translated, it gives CATSTRQAEAFF.

This clonotype was counted at least ten times. This chain links TRBV12-3 or TRBV12-4 with TRBJ2-4, with 10 bases aligning to TRBD1. This CDR3 contains 14 residues. V gave up 6 bases and J gave up 10 bases; unmatched junction bases: 9. The CDR3 is CASSRTGTGEIQYF. CDR3 sequence (DNA): TGTGCCAGCAGCCGAACCGGGACAGGGGAAATTCAGTACTTC.

This clonotype has at least ten counts. V gene TRBV6-2 or TRBV6-3 combines with J gene TRBJ2-7; TRBD1 aligns across 7 bases. V trimming: 6 bases; J trimming: 0 bases; junction bases outside the gene matches: 8. The CDR3 has 15 residues. Germline V gene sequence: CDR1 MNHEY, CDR2 SVGEGT. CDR3 nucleotides: TGTGCCAGCAGAGACAGGGTCCCATACTCCTACGAGCAGTACTTC. Translated: CASRDRVPYSYEQYF.

In this sample, this clonotype turned up many times. The gene calls are TRBV6-5 and TRBJ2-7; D unresolved. Trimming took off 2 bases at V and 0 bases at J, with 8 bases between the two ends. The CDR3 has 14 residues. Per the germline V gene, CDR1 is MNHEY and CDR2 is SVGAGI. CDR3 residues: CASSYGMTSYEQYF. CDR3 nucleotide sequence: TGTGCCAGCAGTTACGGGATGACCTCCTACGAGCAGTACTTC.

This clonotype was recorded many times. The CDR3 end shows no conserved phenylalanine or tryptophan, and so a read error is likely. This chain joins TRBV28 and TRBJ1-1, with D possibly being TRBD1 (5 bases). The CDR3 loop spans 13 amino acids. Germline lookup yields CDR1 MDHEN and CDR2 SYDVKM. V lost 2 bases, J lost 5 bases, and 9 bases lay in between. CDR3 DNA: TGTGCCAGCAGTTTAGCGGGGGTTACTGAAGCTTTCCTT. Protein product: CASSLAGVTEAFL.

Many counts were recorded for this clonotype. The J gene is TRBJ1-1, the V gene TRBV5-1, with D hard to call. Trimming pared 0 bases from V and 4 bases from J, leaving 13 bases between. The CDR3 is 15 residues long. Germline-derived CDR1 and CDR2 are SGHRS and YFSETQ. The CDR3 loop is CASSLVSRRVTEAFF. CDR3 in DNA: TGCGCCAGCAGCTTGGTGTCCCGAAGGGTCACTGAAGCTTTCTTT. The full variable domain, rest sourced from reference TRBV5-1 and TRBJ1-1, is KAGVTQTPRYLIKTRGQQVTLSCSPISGHRSVSWYQQTPGQGLQFLFEYFSETQRNKGNFPGRFSGRQFSNSRSEMNVSTLELGDSALYLCASSLVSRRVTEAFFGQGTRLTVV.

The chain has TRBV6-5 and TRBJ2-7; the D gene is possibly TRBD2 (6 bases). V was clipped by 5 bases and J by 7 bases, with 9 bases between them. CDR3 length: 11 amino acids. Germline assignment: CDR1 MNHEY and CDR2 SVGAGI. The CDR3 spells CASSNGLEQYF. For the CDR3, the DNA is TGTGCCAGCAGTAACGGACTAGAGCAGTACTTC.

This clonotype has more than one count but fewer than ten. V and J are TRBV6-1 and TRBJ1-3; no clear D gene. Trimming removed 4 bases from V and 0 bases from J, with 10 bases in between. This CDR3 has 15 amino acids. Germline V gene sequence: CDR1 MNHNS, CDR2 SASEGT. The chain's CDR3 is CASSAASFSGNTIYF. In DNA, the CDR3 is TGTGCCAGCAGTGCAGCCAGCTTCTCTGGAAACACCATATATTTT.

This clonotype appeared many times. The V call is TRBV20-1, the J call TRBJ1-3; D is undetermined. The CDR3 totals 11 residues. V was cut by 1 base and J by 4 bases, with 2 bases left in between. CDR1 and CDR2 from the germline V gene are DFQATT and SNEGSKA (reference sequence). The CDR3 nucleotides read TGCAGTGCTAGAGCAGGAAACACCATATATTTT. This gives the protein CSARAGNTIYF.

This clonotype showed up many times. V usage is TRBV7-9 and J usage is TRBJ1-3, with D unclear. Germline assignment: CDR1 SEHNR and CDR2 FQNEAQ (reference sequence). V lost 4 bases and J lost 2, with 12 bases in between. This CDR3 comprises 15 residues. This CDR3 reads CASSSFLGTGNTIYF. The CDR3 DNA follows: TGTGCCAGCAGCTCCTTCCTAGGGACTGGAAACACCATATATTTT.

J is TRBJ1-5 and V is TRBV30, with D unresolved. The length of the CDR3 is 14 residues. CDR1 is GTSNPN, CDR2 SVGIG, per germline (reference sequence). V was clipped by 2 bases and J by 4 bases, with 12 bases between them. CDR3 coding DNA: TGTGCCTGGAGTTTCACGGCACGTAATCAGCCCCAGCATTTT. It is translated as CAWSFTARNQPQHF.

This clonotype was seen at least ten times. The chain recombines TRBV7-3 with TRBJ2-7; the match to TRBD1 covers 7 bases. The J segment lost 1 base and the V segment lost 8 bases, leaving 8 bases of the junction unmatched. The CDR3 extends over 14 amino acids. Germline V gives CDR1 SGHTA, CDR2 FQGTGA. The CDR3 DNA reads TGTGCCAGCGAAACCGGGACAGCTTCCTACGAGCAGTACTTC. It codes for CASETGTASYEQYF.

This clonotype was counted between two and nine times. The V and J genes are TRBV7-2 and TRBJ1-1; weak D call: TRBD1 (5 bases). The germline gives CDR1 SGHTA, CDR2 FQGNSA. This CDR3 is built from 14 residues. Deletions cut 2 bases from V and 8 bases from J, with 15 bases between. CDR3 protein: CASSLQDRRFEAFF. As DNA, the CDR3 is TGTGCCAGCAGCTTACAAGACAGAAGGTTCGAAGCTTTCTTT. Drawing the rest from reference TRBV7-2 and TRBJ1-1, the complete variable domain is GAGVSQSPSNKVTEKGKDVELRCDPISGHTALYWYRQSLGQGLEFLIYFQGNSAPDKSGLPSDRFSAERTGGSVSTLTIQRTQQEDSAVYLCASSLQDRRFEAFFGQGTRLTVV.

This clonotype was recorded many times. The V gene is TRBV11-2, the J gene TRBJ2-7; TRBD1 aligns across 10 bases. The CDR3 is 16 amino acids. Germline loops: CDR1 SGHAT, CDR2 FQNNGV. The V gene end was trimmed by 5 bases and the J gene end by 2 bases; junction bases not matched to a gene: 9. The CDR3 protein is CASSARGTGVTYEQYF. The CDR3 coding sequence is TGTGCCAGCAGCGCGCGCGGGACAGGGGTAACCTACGAGCAGTACTTC.